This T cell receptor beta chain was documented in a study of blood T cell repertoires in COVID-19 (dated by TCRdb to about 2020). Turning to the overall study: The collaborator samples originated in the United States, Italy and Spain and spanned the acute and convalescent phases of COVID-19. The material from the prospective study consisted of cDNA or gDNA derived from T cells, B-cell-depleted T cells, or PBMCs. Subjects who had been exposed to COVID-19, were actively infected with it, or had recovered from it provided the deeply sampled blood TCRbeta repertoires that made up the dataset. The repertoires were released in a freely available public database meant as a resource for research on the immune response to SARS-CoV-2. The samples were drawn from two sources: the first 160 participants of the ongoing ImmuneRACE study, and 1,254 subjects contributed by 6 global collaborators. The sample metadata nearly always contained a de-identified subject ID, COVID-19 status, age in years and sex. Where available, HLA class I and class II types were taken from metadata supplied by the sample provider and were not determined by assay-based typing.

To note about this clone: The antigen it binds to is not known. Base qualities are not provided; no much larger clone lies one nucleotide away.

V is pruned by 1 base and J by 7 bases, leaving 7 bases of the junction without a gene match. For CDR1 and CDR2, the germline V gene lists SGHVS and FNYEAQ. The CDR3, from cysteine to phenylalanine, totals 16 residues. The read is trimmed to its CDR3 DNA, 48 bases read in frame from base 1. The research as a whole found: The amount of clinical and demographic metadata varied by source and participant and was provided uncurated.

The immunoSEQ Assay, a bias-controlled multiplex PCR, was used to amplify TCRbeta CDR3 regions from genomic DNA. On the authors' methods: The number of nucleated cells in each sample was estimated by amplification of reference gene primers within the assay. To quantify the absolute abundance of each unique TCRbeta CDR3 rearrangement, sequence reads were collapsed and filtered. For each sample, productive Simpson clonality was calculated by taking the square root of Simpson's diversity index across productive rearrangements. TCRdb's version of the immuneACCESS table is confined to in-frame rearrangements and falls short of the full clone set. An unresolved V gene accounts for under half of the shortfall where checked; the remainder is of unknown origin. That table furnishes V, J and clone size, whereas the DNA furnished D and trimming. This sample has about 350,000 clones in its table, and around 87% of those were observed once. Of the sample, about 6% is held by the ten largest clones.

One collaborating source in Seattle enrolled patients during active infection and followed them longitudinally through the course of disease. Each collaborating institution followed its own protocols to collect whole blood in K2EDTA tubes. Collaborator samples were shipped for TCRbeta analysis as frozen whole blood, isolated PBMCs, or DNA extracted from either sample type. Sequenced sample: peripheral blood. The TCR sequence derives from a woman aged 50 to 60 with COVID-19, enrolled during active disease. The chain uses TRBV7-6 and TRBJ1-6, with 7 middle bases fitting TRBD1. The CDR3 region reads CASSLGAAGGNSPLHF. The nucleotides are TGTGCCAGCAGCTTAGGAGCTGCAGGGGGAAATTCACCCCTCCACTTT. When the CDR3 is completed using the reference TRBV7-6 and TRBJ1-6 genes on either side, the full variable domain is GAGVSQSPRYKVTKRGQDVALRCDPISGHVSLYWYRQALGQGPEFLTYFNYEAQQDKSGLPNDRFSAERPEGSISTLTIQRTEQRDSAMYRCASSLGAAGGNSPLHFGNGTRLTVT.